This TCR beta chain appears in the sequencing data of a study of cytomegalovirus exposure and HLA in healthy donors. In the PCR, 60 Vbeta and 13 Jbeta primers were used. The method was immunoSEQ multiplex PCR; TCRdb's version includes in-frame clones alone and lacks a portion of them. The sample lists about 85,000 clones; over 70% were seen once. V shed 7 bases and J shed 0 bases, with 17 bases lying between them. Germline-derived CDR1 and CDR2 are ENHRY and SYGVKD. This CDR3 region has 16 residues. The sample comprised PBMCs. The chain recombines TRBV10-3 with TRBJ2-3; possible D gene TRBD2, 7 bases. The sequence was obtained from a man aged 50 or older in good health and CMV-seropositive. The CDR3 DNA is TGTGCCATCACCGGGGGGCGCATATCTAGCACAGATACGCAGTATTTT. Its protein is CAITGGRISSTDTQYF.